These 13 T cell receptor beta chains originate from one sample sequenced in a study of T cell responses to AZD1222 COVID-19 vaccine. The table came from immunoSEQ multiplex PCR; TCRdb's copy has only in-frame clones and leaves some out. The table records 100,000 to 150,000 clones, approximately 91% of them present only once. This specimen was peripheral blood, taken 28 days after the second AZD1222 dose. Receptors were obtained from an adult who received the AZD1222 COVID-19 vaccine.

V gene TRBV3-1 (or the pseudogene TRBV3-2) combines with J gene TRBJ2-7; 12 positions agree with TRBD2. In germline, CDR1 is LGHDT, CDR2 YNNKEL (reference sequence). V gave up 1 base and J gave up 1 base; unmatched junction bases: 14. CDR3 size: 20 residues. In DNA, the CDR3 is TGTGCCAGCAGCCAAGTAGGGACTGTGACTAGCGGGAGATGGTCCTACGAGCAGTACTTC. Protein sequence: CASSQVGTVTSGRWSYEQYF.

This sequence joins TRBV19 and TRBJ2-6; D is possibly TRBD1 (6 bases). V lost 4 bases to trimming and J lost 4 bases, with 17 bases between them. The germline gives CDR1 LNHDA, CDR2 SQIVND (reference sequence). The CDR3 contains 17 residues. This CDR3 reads CASSTPRTAGGANVLTF. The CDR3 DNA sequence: TGTGCCAGTAGTACCCCGCGGACAGCAGGAGGGGCCAACGTCCTGACTTTC.

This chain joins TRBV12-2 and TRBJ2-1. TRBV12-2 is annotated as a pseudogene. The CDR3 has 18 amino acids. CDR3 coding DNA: TGTGCAAGTCGCTTAGCGCTCGGGGACCCCATGGTGAACAATGAGCAGTTCTTC. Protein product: CASRLALGDPMVNNEQFF.

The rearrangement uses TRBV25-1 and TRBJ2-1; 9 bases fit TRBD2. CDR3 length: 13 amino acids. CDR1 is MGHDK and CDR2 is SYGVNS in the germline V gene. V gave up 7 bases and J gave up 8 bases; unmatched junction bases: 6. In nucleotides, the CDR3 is TGTGCCAGCACGGCGGGAGGGAGGGATGAGCAGTTCTTC. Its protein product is CASTAGGRDEQFF.

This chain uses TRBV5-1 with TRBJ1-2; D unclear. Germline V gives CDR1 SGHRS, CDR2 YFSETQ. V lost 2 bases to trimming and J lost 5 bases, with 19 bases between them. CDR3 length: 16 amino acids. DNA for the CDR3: TGCGCCAGCAGCTTCCCAAATAAAGACGGGAATTATGGCTACACCTTC. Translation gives CASSFPNKDGNYGYTF.

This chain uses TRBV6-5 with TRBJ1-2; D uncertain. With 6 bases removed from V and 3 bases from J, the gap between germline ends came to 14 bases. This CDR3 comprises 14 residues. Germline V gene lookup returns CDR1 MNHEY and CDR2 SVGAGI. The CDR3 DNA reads TGTGCCAGCAGCGGATCCACAGCCTACTATGGCTACACCTTC. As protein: CASSGSTAYYGYTF.

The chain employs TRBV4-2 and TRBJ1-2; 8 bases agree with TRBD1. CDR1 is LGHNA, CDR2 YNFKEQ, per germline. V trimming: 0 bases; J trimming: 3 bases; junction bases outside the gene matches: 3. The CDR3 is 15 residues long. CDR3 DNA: TGTGCCAGCAGCCAAGATGCAGGGGGCCACTATGGCTACACCTTC. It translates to CASSQDAGGHYGYTF.

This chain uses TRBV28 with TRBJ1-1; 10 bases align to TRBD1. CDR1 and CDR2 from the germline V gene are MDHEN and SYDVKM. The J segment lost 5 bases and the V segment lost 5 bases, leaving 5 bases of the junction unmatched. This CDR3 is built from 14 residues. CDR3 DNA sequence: TGTGCCAGCAGTCGAGGGGACAGGGGAACTGAAGCTTTCTTT. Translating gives CASSRGDRGTEAFF.

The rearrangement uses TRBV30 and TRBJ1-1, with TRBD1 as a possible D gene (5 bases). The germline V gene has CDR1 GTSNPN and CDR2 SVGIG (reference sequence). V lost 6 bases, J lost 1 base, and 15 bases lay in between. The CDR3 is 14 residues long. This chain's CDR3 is CACPGRGTNTEAFF. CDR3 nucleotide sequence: TGTGCCTGCCCGGGCCGGGGGACGAACACTGAAGCTTTCTTT.

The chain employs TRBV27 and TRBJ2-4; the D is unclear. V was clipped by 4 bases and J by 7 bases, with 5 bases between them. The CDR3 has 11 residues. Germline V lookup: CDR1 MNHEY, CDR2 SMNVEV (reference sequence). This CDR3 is CASSSRNIQYF. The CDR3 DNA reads TGTGCCAGCAGTTCGAGGAACATTCAGTACTTC.

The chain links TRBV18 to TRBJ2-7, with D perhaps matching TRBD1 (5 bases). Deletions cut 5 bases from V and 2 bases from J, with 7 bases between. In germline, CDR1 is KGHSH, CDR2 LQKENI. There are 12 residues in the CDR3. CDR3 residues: CASSSDTYEQYF. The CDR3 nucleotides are TGTGCCAGCTCATCGGACACCTACGAGCAGTACTTC.

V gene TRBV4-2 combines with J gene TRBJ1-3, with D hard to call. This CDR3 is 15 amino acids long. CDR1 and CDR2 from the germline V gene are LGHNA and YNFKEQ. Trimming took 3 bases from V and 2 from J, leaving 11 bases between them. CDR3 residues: CASSHTEMTGNTIYF. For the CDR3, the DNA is TGTGCCAGCAGCCACACAGAGATGACTGGAAACACCATATATTTT.

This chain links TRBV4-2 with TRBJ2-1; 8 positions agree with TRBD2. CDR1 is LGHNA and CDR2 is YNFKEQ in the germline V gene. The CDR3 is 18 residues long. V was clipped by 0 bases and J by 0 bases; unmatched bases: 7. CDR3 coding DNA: TGTGCCAGCAGCCAAGATCGCTCCGGGACTAGCTCCTACAATGAGCAGTTCTTC. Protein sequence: CASSQDRSGTSSYNEQFF.